This T cell receptor beta chain was documented in a study of identifying expanded T cells in peripheral blood. Sequencing was performed with immunoSEQ multiplex PCR; in TCRdb, only in-frame clones are kept and a portion is missing. Of 100,000 or so clones in the sample, around 88% were seen once. This clone was counted many times. J gave up 9 bases and V 2 bases, and 10 bases lay outside the gene matches. Germline CDR1 is SQVTM and CDR2 is ANQGSEA. The CDR3 is 14 residues long. The rearrangement links TRBV29-1 to TRBJ1-2, with 9 bases aligning to TRBD1. The source of this sequence is a person aged 18 to 70 in good health. Material: blood. CDR3 DNA sequence: TGCAGCGTTGAATTCGGGACAGGGAAACAAAGCTACACCTTC. Its protein is CSVEFGTGKQSYTF.